The sequence of this T cell receptor beta chain was determined in a study of cytomegalovirus exposure and HLA in healthy donors. On the study more broadly: Of roughly 400 genotyped donors, roughly 76% grouped in the Caucasian-associated ancestry cluster.

The PCR used 60 Vbeta and 13 Jbeta primers. Using immunoSEQ multiplex PCR, the repertoire was profiled, and TCRdb retains in-frame clones only, with some absent. There are 73,000 or so clones in the sample; around four fifths occur only once, and 6.5% to 8% lies in the top ten. V shed 5 bases and J shed 7 bases, with 13 bases lying between them. Germline CDR1 and CDR2: MNHEY and SVGAGI. CDR3 length: 13 amino acids. The sample taken for sequencing was PBMCs. This clonotype originated in a human donor in good health. The rearrangement uses TRBV6-5 and TRBJ2-3; no reliable D call. CDR3 in DNA: TGTGCCAGCAGTCGCCCGGGTGTGAATACGCAGTATTTT. Translation gives CASSRPGVNTQYF.